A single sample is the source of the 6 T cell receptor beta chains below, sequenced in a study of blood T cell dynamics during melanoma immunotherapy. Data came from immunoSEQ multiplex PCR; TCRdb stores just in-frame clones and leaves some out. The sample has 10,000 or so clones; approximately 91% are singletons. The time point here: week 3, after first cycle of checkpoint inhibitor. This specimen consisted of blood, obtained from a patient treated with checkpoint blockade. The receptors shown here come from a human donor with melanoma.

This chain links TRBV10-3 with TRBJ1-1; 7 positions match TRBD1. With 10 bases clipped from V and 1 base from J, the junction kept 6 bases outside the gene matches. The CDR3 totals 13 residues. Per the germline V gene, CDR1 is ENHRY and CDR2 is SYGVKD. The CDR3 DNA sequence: TGTGCCACCAGAGACAGGGCGAACACTGAAGCTTTCTTT. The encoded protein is CATRDRANTEAFF.

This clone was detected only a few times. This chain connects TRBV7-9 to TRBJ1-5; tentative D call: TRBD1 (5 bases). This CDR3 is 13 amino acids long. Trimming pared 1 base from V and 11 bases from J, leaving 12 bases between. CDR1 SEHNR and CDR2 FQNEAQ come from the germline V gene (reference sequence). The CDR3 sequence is CASSLGSWGAQHF. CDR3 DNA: TGTGCCAGCAGCTTAGGCTCATGGGGGGCCCAGCATTTT.

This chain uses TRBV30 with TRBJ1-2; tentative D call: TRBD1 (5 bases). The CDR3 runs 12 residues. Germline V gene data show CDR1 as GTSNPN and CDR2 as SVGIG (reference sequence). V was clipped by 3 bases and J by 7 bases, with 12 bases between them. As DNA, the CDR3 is TGTGCCTGGAGCGACAGTTACGGTGGCTACACCTTC. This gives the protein CAWSDSYGGYTF.

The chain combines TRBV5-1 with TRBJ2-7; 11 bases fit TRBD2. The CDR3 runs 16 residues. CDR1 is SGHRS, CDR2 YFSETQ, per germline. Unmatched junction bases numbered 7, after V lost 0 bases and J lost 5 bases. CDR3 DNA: TGCGCCAGCAGCTTGGGGGTACTAGCGGGAGTGGACGAGCAGTACTTC. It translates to CASSLGVLAGVDEQYF.

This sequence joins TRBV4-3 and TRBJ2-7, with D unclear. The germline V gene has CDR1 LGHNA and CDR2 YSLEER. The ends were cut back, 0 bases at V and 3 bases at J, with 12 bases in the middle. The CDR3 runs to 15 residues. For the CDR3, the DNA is TGCGCCAGCAGCCAAGACGCCCGTTCGGTCTACGAGCAGTACTTC. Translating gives CASSQDARSVYEQYF.

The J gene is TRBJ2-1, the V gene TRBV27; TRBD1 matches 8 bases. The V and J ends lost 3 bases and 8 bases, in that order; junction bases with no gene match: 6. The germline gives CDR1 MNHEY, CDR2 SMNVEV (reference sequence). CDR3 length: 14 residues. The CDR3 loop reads CASSFSDRGYEQFF. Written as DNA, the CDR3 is TGTGCCAGCAGTTTCTCCGACAGGGGCTATGAGCAGTTCTTC.